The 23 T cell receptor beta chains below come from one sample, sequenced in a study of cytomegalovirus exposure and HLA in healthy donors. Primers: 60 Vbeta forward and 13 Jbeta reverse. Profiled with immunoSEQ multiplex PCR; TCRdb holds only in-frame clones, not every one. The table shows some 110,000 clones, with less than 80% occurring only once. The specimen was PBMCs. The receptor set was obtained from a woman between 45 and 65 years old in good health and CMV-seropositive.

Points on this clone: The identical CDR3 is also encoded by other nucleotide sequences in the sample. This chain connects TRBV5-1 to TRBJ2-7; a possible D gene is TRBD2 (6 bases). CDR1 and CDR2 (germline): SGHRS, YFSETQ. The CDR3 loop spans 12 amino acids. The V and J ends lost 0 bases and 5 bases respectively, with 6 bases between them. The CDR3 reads CASSLGGDEQYF. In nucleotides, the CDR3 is TGCGCCAGCAGCTTGGGGGGGGACGAGCAGTACTTC.

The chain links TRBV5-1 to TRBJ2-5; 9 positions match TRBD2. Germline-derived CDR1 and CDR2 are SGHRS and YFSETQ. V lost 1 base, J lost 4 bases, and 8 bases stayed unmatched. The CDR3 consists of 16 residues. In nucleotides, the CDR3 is TGCGCCAGCAGCTTGATCGGCGGGGGGGCCGGAGAGACCCAGTACTTC. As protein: CASSLIGGGAGETQYF.

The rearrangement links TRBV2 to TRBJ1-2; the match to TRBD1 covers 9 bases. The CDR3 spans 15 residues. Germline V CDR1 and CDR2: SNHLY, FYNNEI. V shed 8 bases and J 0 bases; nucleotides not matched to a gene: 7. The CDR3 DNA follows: TGTGCCAGCCGGGACAGGGCGGTTTCTAACTATGGCTACACCTTC. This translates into CASRDRAVSNYGYTF. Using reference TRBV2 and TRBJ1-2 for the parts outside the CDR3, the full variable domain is EPEVTQTPSHQVTQMGQEVILRCVPISNHLYFYWYRQILGQKVEFLVSFYNNEISEKSEIFDDQFSVERPDGSNFTLKIRSTKLEDSAMYFCASRDRAVSNYGYTFGSGTRLTVV.

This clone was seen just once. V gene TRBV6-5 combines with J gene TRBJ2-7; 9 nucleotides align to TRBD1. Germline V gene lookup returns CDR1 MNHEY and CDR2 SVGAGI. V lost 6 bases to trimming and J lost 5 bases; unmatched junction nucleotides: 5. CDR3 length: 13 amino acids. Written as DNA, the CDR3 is TGTGCCAGCAGGGGGACAGGGAGACACGAGCAGTACTTC. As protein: CASRGTGRHEQYF.

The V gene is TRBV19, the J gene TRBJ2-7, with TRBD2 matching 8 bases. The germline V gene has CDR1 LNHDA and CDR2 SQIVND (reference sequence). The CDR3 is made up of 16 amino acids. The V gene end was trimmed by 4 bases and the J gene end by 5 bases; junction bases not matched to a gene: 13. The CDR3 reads CASSTRSGGAPHEQYF. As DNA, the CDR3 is TGTGCCAGTAGTACACGGTCGGGGGGGGCCCCCCACGAGCAGTACTTC.

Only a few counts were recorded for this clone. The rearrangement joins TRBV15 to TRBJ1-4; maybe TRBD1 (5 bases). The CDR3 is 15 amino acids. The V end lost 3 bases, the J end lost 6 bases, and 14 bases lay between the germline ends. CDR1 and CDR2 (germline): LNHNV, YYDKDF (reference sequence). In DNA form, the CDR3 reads TGTGCCACCAGCAGCTATATGGACATCTATGAAAAACTGTTTTTT. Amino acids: CATSSYMDIYEKLFF.

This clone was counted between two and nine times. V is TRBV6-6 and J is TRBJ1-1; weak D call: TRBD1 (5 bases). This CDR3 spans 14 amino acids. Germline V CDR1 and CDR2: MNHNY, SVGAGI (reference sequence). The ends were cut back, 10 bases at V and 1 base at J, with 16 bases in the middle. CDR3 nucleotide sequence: TGTGCCACCCTGCCTAGTAGGGGGAACACTGAAGCTTTCTTT. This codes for CATLPSRGNTEAFF.

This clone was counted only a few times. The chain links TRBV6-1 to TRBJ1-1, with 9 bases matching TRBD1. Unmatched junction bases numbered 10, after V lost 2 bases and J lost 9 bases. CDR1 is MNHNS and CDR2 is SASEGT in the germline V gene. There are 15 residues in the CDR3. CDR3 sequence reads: CASSEPGQGKTKAFF. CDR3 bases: TGTGCCAGCAGTGAACCGGGACAGGGAAAAACTAAAGCTTTCTTT.

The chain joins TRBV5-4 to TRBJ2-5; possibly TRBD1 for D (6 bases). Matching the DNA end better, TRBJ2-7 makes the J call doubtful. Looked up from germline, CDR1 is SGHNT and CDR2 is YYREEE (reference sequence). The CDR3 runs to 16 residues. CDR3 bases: TGTGCCAGCAGCCCGACAGGCGCCATGGGAACCTACGAGCAGTACTTC. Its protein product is CASSPTGAMGTYEQYF.

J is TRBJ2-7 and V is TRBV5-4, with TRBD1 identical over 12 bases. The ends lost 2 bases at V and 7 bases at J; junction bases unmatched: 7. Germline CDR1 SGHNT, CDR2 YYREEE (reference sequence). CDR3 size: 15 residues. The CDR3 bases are TGTGCCAGCAGCTTACCGGGACAGGGGGCTGAAGAGCAGTACTTC. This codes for CASSLPGQGAEEQYF.

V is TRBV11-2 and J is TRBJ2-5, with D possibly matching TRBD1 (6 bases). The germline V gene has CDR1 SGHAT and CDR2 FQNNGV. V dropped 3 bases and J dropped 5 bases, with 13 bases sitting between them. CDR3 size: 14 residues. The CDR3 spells CASSFTGFVETQYF. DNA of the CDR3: TGTGCCAGCAGCTTTACAGGGTTCGTCGAGACCCAGTACTTC.

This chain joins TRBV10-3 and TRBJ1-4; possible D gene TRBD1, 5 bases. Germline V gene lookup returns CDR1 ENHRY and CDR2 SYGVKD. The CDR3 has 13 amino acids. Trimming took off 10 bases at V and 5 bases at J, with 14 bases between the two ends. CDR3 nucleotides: TGTGCCACGAGGTCGACAGAAAATGAAAAACTGTTTTTT. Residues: CATRSTENEKLFF.

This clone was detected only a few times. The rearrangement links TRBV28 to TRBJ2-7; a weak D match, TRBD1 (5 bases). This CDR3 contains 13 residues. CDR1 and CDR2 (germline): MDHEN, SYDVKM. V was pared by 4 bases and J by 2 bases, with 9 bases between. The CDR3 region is CASSWQGTYEQYF. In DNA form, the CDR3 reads TGTGCCAGCAGTTGGCAGGGAACCTACGAGCAGTACTTC.

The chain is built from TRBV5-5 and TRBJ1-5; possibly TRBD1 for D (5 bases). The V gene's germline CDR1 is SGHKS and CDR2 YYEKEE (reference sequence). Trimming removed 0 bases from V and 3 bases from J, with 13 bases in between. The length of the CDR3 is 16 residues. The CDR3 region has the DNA TGTGCCAGCAGCTTGGAAGGGGTGGCCCTCAATCAGCCCCAGCATTTT. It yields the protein CASSLEGVALNQPQHF.

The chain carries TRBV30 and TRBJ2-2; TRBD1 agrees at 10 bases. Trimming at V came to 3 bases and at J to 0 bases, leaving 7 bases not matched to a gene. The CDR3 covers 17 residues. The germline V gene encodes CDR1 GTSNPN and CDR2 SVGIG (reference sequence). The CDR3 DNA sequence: TGTGCCTGGAGGAGGGACAGGGGTACCTCGAACACCGGGGAGCTGTTTTTT. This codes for CAWRRDRGTSNTGELFF.

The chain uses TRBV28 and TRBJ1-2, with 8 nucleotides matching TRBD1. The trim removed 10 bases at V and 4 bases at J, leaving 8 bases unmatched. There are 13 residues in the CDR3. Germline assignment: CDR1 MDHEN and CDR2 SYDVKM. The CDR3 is CATKKTGGYGYTF. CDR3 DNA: TGTGCCACCAAGAAAACAGGGGGCTATGGCTACACCTTC.

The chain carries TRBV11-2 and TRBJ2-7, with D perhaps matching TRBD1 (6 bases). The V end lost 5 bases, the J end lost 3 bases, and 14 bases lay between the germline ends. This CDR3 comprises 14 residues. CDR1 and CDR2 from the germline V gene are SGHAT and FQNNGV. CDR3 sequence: CASSTGTTDYEQYF. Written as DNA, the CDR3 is TGTGCCAGCAGCACCGGGACAACGGACTACGAGCAGTACTTC.

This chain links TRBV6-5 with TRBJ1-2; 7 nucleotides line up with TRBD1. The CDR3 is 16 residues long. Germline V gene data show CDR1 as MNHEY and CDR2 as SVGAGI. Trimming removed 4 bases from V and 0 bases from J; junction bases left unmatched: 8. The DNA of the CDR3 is TGTGCCAGCAGTTCCCGACAGGGTGGAACTAACTATGGCTACACCTTC. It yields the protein CASSSRQGGTNYGYTF.

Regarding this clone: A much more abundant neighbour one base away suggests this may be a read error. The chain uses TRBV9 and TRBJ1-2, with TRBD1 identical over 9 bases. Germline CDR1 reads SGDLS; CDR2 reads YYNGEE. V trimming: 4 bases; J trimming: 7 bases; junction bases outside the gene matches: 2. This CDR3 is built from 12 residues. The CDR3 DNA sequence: TGTGCCAGCAGCACGGGACAGGGTGGCTACACCTTC. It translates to CASSTGQGGYTF.

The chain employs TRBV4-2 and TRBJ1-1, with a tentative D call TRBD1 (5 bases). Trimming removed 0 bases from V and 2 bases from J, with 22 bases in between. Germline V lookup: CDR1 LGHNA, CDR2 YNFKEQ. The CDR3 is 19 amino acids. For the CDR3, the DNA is TGTGCCAGCAGCCAAGATTTTCAGGGCCTGTTCGGGCTAAACACTGAAGCTTTCTTT. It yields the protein CASSQDFQGLFGLNTEAFF.

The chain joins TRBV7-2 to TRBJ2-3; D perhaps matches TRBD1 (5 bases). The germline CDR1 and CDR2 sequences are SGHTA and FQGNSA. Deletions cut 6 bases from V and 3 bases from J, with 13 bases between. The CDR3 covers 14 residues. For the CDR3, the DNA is TGTGCCAGCAGTAGATCTAGGGGAACAGATACGCAGTATTTT. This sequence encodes CASSRSRGTDTQYF. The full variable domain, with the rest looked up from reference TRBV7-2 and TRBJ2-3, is GAGVSQSPSNKVTEKGKDVELRCDPISGHTALYWYRQSLGQGLEFLIYFQGNSAPDKSGLPSDRFSAERTGGSVSTLTIQRTQQEDSAVYLCASSRSRGTDTQYFGPGTRLTVL.

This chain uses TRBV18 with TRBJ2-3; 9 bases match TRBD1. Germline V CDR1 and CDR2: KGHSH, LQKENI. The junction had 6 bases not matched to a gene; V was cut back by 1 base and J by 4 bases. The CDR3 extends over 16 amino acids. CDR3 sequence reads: CASSPLDRGDPDTQYF. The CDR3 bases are TGTGCCAGCTCACCACTCGACAGGGGGGATCCAGATACGCAGTATTTT.

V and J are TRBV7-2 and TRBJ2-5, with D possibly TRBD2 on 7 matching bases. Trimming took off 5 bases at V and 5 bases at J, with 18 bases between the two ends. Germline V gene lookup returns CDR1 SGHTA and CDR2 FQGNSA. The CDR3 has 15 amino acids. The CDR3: CASSVTRGAQETQYF. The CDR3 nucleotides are TGTGCCAGCAGCGTTACACGGGGGGCCCAGGAGACCCAGTACTTC.